Below are 23 T cell receptor beta chains sequenced from a single sample in a study of blood T cell repertoires in COVID-19. The assay was immunoSEQ multiplex PCR, and TCRdb's table has in-frame clones only and misses some. The sample comprises fewer than 120,000 clones, around 80% of which are singletons, and around 3.5% rests with the top ten. Sequencing used peripheral blood. All receptors derive from a woman older than 75 with acute or convalescent COVID-19.

This sequence joins TRBV6-5 and TRBJ1-3, with D possibly TRBD1 on 5 matching bases. Trimming shortened V by 4 bases and J by 0 bases, and 10 bases separated the two germline ends. Germline values: CDR1 MNHEY, CDR2 SVGAGI. The CDR3 sequence is 15 residues long. This CDR3 is CASSLVGDSGNTIYF. As DNA, the CDR3 is TGTGCCAGCAGTTTGGTAGGGGACTCTGGAAACACCATATATTTT.

This chain connects TRBV4-2 to TRBJ1-2, with 7 bases matching TRBD1. Looked up from germline, CDR1 is LGHNA and CDR2 is YNFKEQ. V lost 1 base, J lost 9 bases, and 8 bases stayed unmatched. This CDR3 has 14 amino acids. The CDR3 sequence is CASSQATGSLRYTF. The CDR3 DNA reads as TGTGCCAGCAGCCAAGCGACAGGGAGTTTACGCTACACCTTC.

This clone was seen just once. V and J are TRBV7-7 and TRBJ2-5; 8 nucleotides line up with TRBD1. Germline V lookup: CDR1 SSHAT, CDR2 FNYEAQ (reference sequence). The J segment lost 2 bases and the V segment lost 5 bases, leaving 7 bases of the junction unmatched. The CDR3 totals 15 residues. CDR3 region: CASSRTGSIQETQYF. The CDR3 DNA reads as TGTGCCAGCAGCAGGACAGGGAGCATACAAGAGACCCAGTACTTC.

The CDR3 spells CASSWARGSTDTQYF. The DNA of the CDR3 is TGCGCCAGCAGCTGGGCCAGGGGGTCCACAGATACGCAGTATTTT. V and J are TRBV5-1 and TRBJ2-3; 7 bases map to TRBD1. Trimming at V came to 3 bases and at J to 2 bases, leaving 6 bases not matched to a gene. The CDR3 totals 15 residues. Germline V gives CDR1 SGHRS, CDR2 YFSETQ.

The chain is built from TRBV5-1 and TRBJ2-1, with 7 bases fitting TRBD2. Unmatched junction bases numbered 13, after V lost 1 base and J lost 3 bases. From germline, CDR1 is SGHRS and CDR2 YFSETQ. CDR3 length: 18 residues. CDR3 bases: TGCGCCAGCAGCTTGCTGGCTAGCGGCGCCCTGGGCTACAATGAGCAGTTCTTC. Translated, it gives CASSLLASGALGYNEQFF.

In its sample, this clone was seen a few times. This chain connects TRBV9 to TRBJ1-4; D is perhaps TRBD1 (5 bases). V lost 1 base, J lost 6 bases, and 7 bases lay in between. The germline CDR1 and CDR2 sequences are SGDLS and YYNGEE. The CDR3 totals 13 residues. The CDR3 nucleotides are TGTGCCAGCAGCGTACCGGGGGATGAAAAACTGTTTTTT. It encodes CASSVPGDEKLFF. Together with reference TRBV9 and TRBJ1-4, the CDR3 gives the full variable domain: DSGVTQTPKHLITATGQRVTLRCSPRSGDLSVYWYQQSLDQGLQFLIQYYNGEERAKGNILERFSAQQFPDLHSELNLSSLELGDSALYFCASSVPGDEKLFFGSGTQLSVL.

This clone has just a few counts. The V call is TRBV18, the J call TRBJ1-2; 7 nucleotides agree with TRBD1. This CDR3 contains 13 residues. The V gene's germline CDR1 is KGHSH and CDR2 LQKENI. V lost 6 bases to trimming and J lost 6 bases; unmatched junction nucleotides: 7. Here the CDR3 reads CASSSDRVDGYTF. The CDR3 nucleotides read TGTGCCAGCTCCTCTGACAGGGTGGATGGCTACACCTTC.

The CDR3 protein is CASSLKHEQYF. CDR3 coding DNA: TGTGCCAGCAGTTTAAAGCACGAGCAGTACTTC. This chain connects TRBV27 to TRBJ2-7; D unresolved. The CDR3 runs to 11 residues. Germline V gives CDR1 MNHEY, CDR2 SMNVEV (reference sequence). V was pared by 2 bases and J by 5 bases, with 4 bases between.

The chain links TRBV4-1 to TRBJ1-4, with 7 positions matching TRBD1. This CDR3 comprises 16 residues. Losses at the gene ends were 4 bases for V and 7 bases for J; bases not matched to a gene: 12. Germline CDR1 and CDR2: MGHRA and YSYEKL. The CDR3 sequence is CASSPPPGGWGEKLFF. For the CDR3, the DNA is TGCGCCAGCAGCCCCCCGCCAGGGGGATGGGGTGAAAAACTGTTTTTT.

The chain carries TRBV13 and TRBJ2-7; 13 nucleotides match TRBD2. V shed 5 bases and J 2 bases; nucleotides not matched to a gene: 6. The CDR3 consists of 16 residues. The germline V gene encodes CDR1 PRHDT and CDR2 FYEKMQ (reference sequence). CDR3 sequence: CASSVTGTSGTYEQYF. The CDR3 coding sequence is TGTGCCAGCAGCGTAACCGGGACTAGCGGGACCTACGAGCAGTACTTC.

In this sample, this clone turned up a few times. A read error may produce the germline difference seen at one junction end. V gene TRBV12-3 or TRBV12-4 combines with J gene TRBJ1-2; D is uncertain. CDR3 length: 10 amino acids. The chain's CDR3 is CASSLASLEF. The CDR3 bases are TGTGCCAGCAGTTTAGCGTCCCTTGAGTTC.

V gene TRBV7-9 combines with J gene TRBJ1-3; D is perhaps TRBD1 (5 bases). This CDR3 region has 16 residues. V gave up 5 bases and J gave up 2 bases, with 16 bases separating them. CDR1 SEHNR and CDR2 FQNEAQ come from the germline V gene (reference sequence). Written as DNA, the CDR3 is TGTGCCAGCAGCCAGGGAGGAGGGGATACTGGAAACACCATATATTTT. Translated: CASSQGGGDTGNTIYF. Together with reference TRBV7-9 and TRBJ1-3, the CDR3 gives the full variable domain: DTGVSQNPRHKITKRGQNVTFRCDPISEHNRLYWYRQTLGQGPEFLTYFQNEAQLEKSRLLSDRFSAERPKGSFSTLEIQRTEQGDSAMYLCASSQGGGDTGNTIYFGEGSWLTVV.

The rearrangement uses TRBV5-1 and TRBJ1-6; 8 bases align to TRBD1. The CDR3 is 16 amino acids. The trim removed 2 bases at V and 1 base at J, leaving 2 bases unmatched. CDR1 SGHRS and CDR2 YFSETQ come from the germline V gene. The CDR3 bases are TGCGCCAGCAGCTTTACAGGGGGTTCCTATAATTCACCCCTCCACTTT. Translated: CASSFTGGSYNSPLHF.

The V and J genes are TRBV7-6 and TRBJ2-7, with D possibly being TRBD2 (6 bases). This CDR3 contains 13 residues. The germline CDR1 and CDR2 sequences are SGHVS and FNYEAQ. V lost 3 bases to trimming and J lost 4 bases, with 10 bases between them. In DNA form, the CDR3 reads TGTGCCAGCAGCTTGGCTAGCGAGTACGAGCAGTACTTC. It specifies CASSLASEYEQYF.

The CDR3 loop is CASSQSIGDYSGNTIYF. As DNA, the CDR3 is TGCGCCAGCAGCCAATCGATAGGGGACTACTCTGGAAACACCATATATTTT. The chain carries TRBV4-3 and TRBJ1-3; possible D gene TRBD1, 5 bases. The length of the CDR3 is 17 residues. Trimming removed 2 bases from V and 0 bases from J, with 14 bases in between. Germline V CDR1 and CDR2: LGHNA, YSLEER.

The V and J genes are TRBV3-1 (or the pseudogene TRBV3-2) and TRBJ1-6; D is uncertain. The CDR3 consists of 13 residues. CDR1 is LGHDT and CDR2 is YNNKEL in the germline V gene (reference sequence). Trimming shortened V by 0 bases and J by 10 bases, and 7 bases separated the two germline ends. The CDR3 reads CASSQDLESPLHF. The CDR3 coding sequence is TGTGCCAGCAGCCAAGATCTGGAGTCACCCCTCCACTTT.

This clone was picked up a small number of times. The V gene is TRBV18, the J gene TRBJ2-2; perhaps TRBD2 as D (5 bases). V lost 2 bases and J 3 bases, leaving 7 bases between the germline ends. Germline CDR1 KGHSH, CDR2 LQKENI. CDR3 size: 14 residues. Here the CDR3 DNA reads TGTGCCAGCTCACCAATGAGGGACACCGGGGAGCTGTTTTTT. The encoded protein is CASSPMRDTGELFF.

This chain uses TRBV11-2 with TRBJ2-7; 7 nucleotides align to TRBD2. The CDR3 totals 16 residues. The germline CDR1 and CDR2 sequences are SGHAT and FQNNGV. V shed 3 bases, J shed 2 bases, and the junction held 10 bases outside the gene matches. CDR3 DNA: TGTGCCAGCAGCTTTCCGCGGGGGACGATTGCCTACGAGCAGTACTTC. This encodes CASSFPRGTIAYEQYF.

DNA for the CDR3: TGTGCCAGCAGGCGGATACAGGGGAACACTGAAGCTTTCTTT. Translated: CASRRIQGNTEAFF. The J gene is TRBJ1-1, the V gene TRBV6-5, with D perhaps matching TRBD1 (6 bases). V was pared by 6 bases and J by 1 base, with 12 bases between. The CDR3 is made up of 14 amino acids. From germline, CDR1 is MNHEY and CDR2 SVGAGI.

Only a few counts were recorded for this clone. The chain carries TRBV6-1 and TRBJ2-7, with a weak D call TRBD1 (6 bases). V dropped 3 bases and J dropped 4 bases, with 16 bases sitting between them. In germline, CDR1 is MNHNS, CDR2 SASEGT. There are 15 residues in the CDR3. In DNA form, the CDR3 reads TGTGCCAGCAGTGATCGTGACAGGAGGATGTACGAGCAGTACTTC. Translated, it gives CASSDRDRRMYEQYF.

This clone was detected only a few times. The V call is TRBV18, the J call TRBJ2-3, with D hard to call. The CDR3 contains 16 residues. Trimming cost V 4 bases and J 2 bases, with 16 bases left between them. Germline CDR1 is KGHSH and CDR2 is LQKENI. CDR3: CASSQYLSSFTDTQYF. The CDR3 coding sequence is TGTGCCAGCTCACAATATCTTTCTAGTTTCACAGATACGCAGTATTTT.

The chain joins TRBV7-9 to TRBJ1-1, with 10 bases identical to TRBD1. The CDR3 is 15 residues long. V dropped 5 bases and J dropped 7; count of bases not matched to a gene: 10. CDR1 and CDR2 from the germline V gene are SEHNR and FQNEAQ (reference sequence). CDR3 loop: CASSGDRGRPDEAFF. Written as DNA, the CDR3 is TGTGCCAGCAGCGGTGACAGGGGGCGACCAGATGAAGCTTTCTTT.

V is TRBV6-1 and J is TRBJ1-2, with no clear D. Trimming took off 0 bases at V and 2 bases at J, with 7 bases between the two ends. Germline values: CDR1 MNHNS, CDR2 SASEGT. The CDR3 spans 14 residues. CDR3 protein: CASSEAWENYGYTF. The CDR3 nucleotides are TGTGCCAGCAGTGAAGCGTGGGAGAACTATGGCTACACCTTC.